A selection of T cell receptor beta chains follows, all from one sample in a study of blood T cells in healthy people across ages. Using its own MiXCR run on the 5' RACE reads, TCRdb lists one record per CDR3 protein. The table has 550,000 to 750,000 distinct CDR3 sequences, 20% to 25% seen once; the top ten hold 3.5% to 4%. Sequencing was done on a sample of blood. These receptors originate from a man in his 70s in good health. Both conserved end residues are part of each CDR3. The D gene is left open where the match is weak. Clone size is stated in some rows and not others, as once, few, many or a class when expanded.

>-|many|TRBJ1-4|TRBV12-3/TRBV12-4
TGTGCCAGCAGTTTGGGGGGGGCGCATAGTGAAAAACTGTTTTTT
CASSLGGAHSEKLFF
>TRBD1|-|TRBJ2-7|TRBV5-8
TGTGCCAGCAGCTATGCAGGGGGCTTAGACGAGCAGTACTTC
CASSYAGGLDEQYF
>TRBD1|-|TRBJ1-1|TRBV11-2
TGTGCCAGCAGCTTATGGACAGGGATGAACACTGAAGCTTTCTTT
CASSLWTGMNTEAFF
>TRBD2|few|TRBJ2-5|TRBV14
TGTGCCAGCAGTATAGCGGGAGCGGGAGAGACCCAGTACTTC
CASSIAGAGETQYF
>-|-|TRBJ1-6|TRBV11-3
TGTGCCAGCAGCTTAAGTGTGTCAGGGAAATCACCCCTCCACTTT
CASSLSVSGKSPLHF
>-|-|TRBJ2-7|TRBV12-3/TRBV12-4
TGTGCCAGCAGTCCCCGCACACATATAGCTTCCGAGCAGTACTTC
CASSPRTHIASEQYF
>-|-|TRBJ2-3|TRBV28
TGTGCCAGCAGTTTAGATCCGACCGTCCCAAGGACGCAGTATTTT
CASSLDPTVPRTQYF
>-|few|TRBJ2-3|TRBV9
TGTGCCAGCAGCGTAGGGGGTAGCGCCACAGATACGCAGTATTTT
CASSVGGSATDTQYF
>TRBD1|-|TRBJ1-2|TRBV27
TGTGCCAGCAGTTTCTCGGGACAGAGACGTGGCTACACCTTC
CASSFSGQRRGYTF
>-|-|TRBJ1-4|TRBV14
TGTGCCAGCAGCCAATTCCCGACAGTCCTGGAGACTAATGAAAAACTGTTTTTT
CASSQFPTVLETNEKLFF
>-|-|TRBJ1-4|TRBV21-1
TGTGCCAGCAGCAAAGTCGCAAGGTTGAATGAAAAACTGTTTTTT
CASSKVARLNEKLFF
>-|-|TRBJ1-4|TRBV5-1
TGCGCCAGCAGCTTGAGCGGGGACGCTGAAAAACTGTTTTTT
CASSLSGDAEKLFF
>-|-|TRBJ1-1|TRBV29-1
TGCAGCGTCCTGACGAGATTGGACAGCTCTAGTGAAGCTTTCTTT
CSVLTRLDSSSEAFF
>-|-|TRBJ2-7|TRBV29-1
TGCAGCGTTGTTGTCCGGTCGGGGCTCTACGAGCAGTACTTC
CSVVVRSGLYEQYF
>TRBD1|few|TRBJ2-2|TRBV5-1
TGCGCCAGCAGCTTTCCAAAATCAACAGGGGGCGCCCCCGGGACCGGGGAGCTGTTTTTT
CASSFPKSTGGAPGTGELFF
>TRBD2|-|TRBJ2-1|TRBV24-1
TGTGCCACCAGTGACCGGACTAGCGGGAGTGTCCACAATGAGCAGTTCTTC
CATSDRTSGSVHNEQFF
>-|few|TRBJ2-3|TRBV28
TGTGCCAGCAGTTTAACCCTGACAGGTTCCACAGATACGCAGTATTTT
CASSLTLTGSTDTQYF
>TRBD1|-|TRBJ1-2|TRBV10-3
TGTGCCATCAGTGAGTCAGGGGGCAATGGCTACACCTTC
CAISESGGNGYTF
>-|few|TRBJ2-7|TRBV20-1
TGCAGTGCCCCGGCAGGGAACTACGAGCAGTACTTC
CSAPAGNYEQYF
>TRBD2|few|TRBJ2-4|TRBV10-3
TGTGCCATCAGCCCGGGAGGTGACATTCAGTACTTC
CAISPGGDIQYF
>TRBD2|few|TRBJ2-7|TRBV20-1
TGCAGTGCTAGAGATCCGGGAGGGCCTGGCGAGCAGTACTTC
CSARDPGGPGEQYF
>-|-|TRBJ2-1|TRBV19
TGTGCCAGTAGCACGGACTATGTTTACAATGAGCAGTTCTTC
CASSTDYVYNEQFF
>-|-|TRBJ1-4|TRBV10-3
TGTGCCATCAGTGAGGGTTTTATTGAAAAACTGTTTTTT
CAISEGFIEKLFF
>-|-|TRBJ2-5|TRBV7-9
TGTGCCAGCAGCTTAGTCGGGGTAGCGGCGTACCAAGAGACCCAGTACTTC
CASSLVGVAAYQETQYF
>-|-|TRBJ2-7|TRBV10-3
TGTGCCATCAGTGCCTCCACCCACGGAAACTACGAGCAGTACTTC
CAISASTHGNYEQYF
>-|-|TRBJ2-1|TRBV7-2
TGTGCCAGCAGCTTAGGAGGGGGAGTCTCCTACAATGAGCAGTTCTTC
CASSLGGGVSYNEQFF
>-|few|TRBJ2-1|TRBV5-1
TGCGCCAGCAGCTTGGTTGGGGGAGGCTATGAGCAGTTCTTC
CASSLVGGGYEQFF
>-|few|TRBJ2-2|TRBV4-1
TGCGCCAGCAGCCAAGATGGTCTAGCGACCGGGGAGCTGTTTTTT
CASSQDGLATGELFF
>TRBD1|many|TRBJ1-5|TRBV27
TGTGCCAGCAGTTTAGATGGGACAGGGGACTTCAGGCCCCAGCATTTT
CASSLDGTGDFRPQHF
>TRBD1|many|TRBJ2-7|TRBV28
TGTGCCAGCAGTCAGACAGGGGCTTACGAGCAGTACTTC
CASSQTGAYEQYF
>-|few|TRBJ2-1|TRBV7-2
TGTGCCAGCAGCTTAGGAAGCGGGTTGTCCTACAATGAGCAGTTCTTC
CASSLGSGLSYNEQFF
>TRBD1|-|TRBJ2-1|TRBV27
TGTGCCAGCAGTTCGAACCCGGGACAGGGCTCCTACAATGAGCAGTTCTTC
CASSSNPGQGSYNEQFF
>-|few|TRBJ2-2|TRBV11-2
TGTGCCAGCAGCTTAGTGTATCAGAACACCGGGGAGCTGTTTTTT
CASSLVYQNTGELFF
>-|-|TRBJ2-5|TRBV7-7
TGTGCTAGCAGCTTACTCGGCAAACAAGAGACCCAGTACTTC
CASSLLGKQETQYF
>TRBD1|-|TRBJ1-4|TRBV9
TGTGCCAGCAGCGTCCAGGGGGCCGGTGAAAAACTGTTTTTT
CASSVQGAGEKLFF
>TRBD1|many|TRBJ2-3|TRBV5-1
TGCGCCAGCAGCAGGGACAGGGTGGATACGCAGTATTTT
CASSRDRVDTQYF
>-|-|TRBJ1-1|TRBV29-1
TGCAGCGGGACGGTCGAGGCCGTCGGCACTGAAGCTTTCTTT
CSGTVEAVGTEAFF
>TRBD2|-|TRBJ2-1|TRBV5-1
TGCGCCAGCAGCTGGGGGGGATCCAATGAGCAGTTCTTC
CASSWGGSNEQFF
>-|-|TRBJ2-3|TRBV7-9
TGTGCCAGCAGCTACCTGGGGCAAGATACGCAGTATTTT
CASSYLGQDTQYF
>TRBD2|-|TRBJ2-1|TRBV4-3
TGCGCCAGCAGCCAAGATCATTTTCTAGCGGGATCCTTGTACAATGAGCAGTTCTTC
CASSQDHFLAGSLYNEQFF
>-|once|TRBJ1-4|TRBV20-1
TGCAGTGCTACCGCCCCGGGGGACTCCCTCCGATCTAATGAAAAACTGTTTTTT
CSATAPGDSLRSNEKLFF
>-|-|TRBJ2-7|TRBV12-3/TRBV12-4
TGTGCCAGCAGTTTAGGGACAGCAGGGGAGCAGTACTTC
CASSLGTAGEQYF
>-|-|TRBJ2-3|TRBV14
TGTGCCAGCAGCCAATTGGGCAGTCCTAGCACAGATACGCAGTATTTT
CASSQLGSPSTDTQYF
>TRBD2|-|TRBJ2-2|TRBV5-1
TGCGCCAGCAGCTTGCTAGGGGGGACTAGCCGAAACACCGGGGAGCTGTTTTTT
CASSLLGGTSRNTGELFF
>TRBD1|-|TRBJ2-1|TRBV27
TGTGCCAGCAGTGTCCTGGCACAGGGGGAGCAGGACAATGAGCAGTTCTTC
CASSVLAQGEQDNEQFF
>-|-|TRBJ2-1|TRBV20-1
TGCAGTGCTAGAGTAGCCGGGAGTAATTCCTACAATGAGCAGTTCTTC
CSARVAGSNSYNEQFF
>TRBD1|-|TRBJ1-2|TRBV15
TGTGCCACCAGCACTTCGACAGGGGGTCATGGCTACACCTTC
CATSTSTGGHGYTF
>TRBD1|-|TRBJ2-7|TRBV2
TGTGCCAGCAGAAGGGACAGGGGCGGTTCCTACGAGCAGTACTTC
CASRRDRGGSYEQYF
>-|once|TRBJ1-3|TRBV4-2
TGTGCCAGCAGCCAACGTACCATGTCTGGAAACACCATATATTTT
CASSQRTMSGNTIYF
>TRBD2|-|TRBJ2-3|TRBV5-1
TGCGCCAGCAGCGAATCTAGCGGGAGAGGTGATACGCAGTATTTT
CASSESSGRGDTQYF
>TRBD1|many|TRBJ2-4|TRBV5-5
TGTGCCAGCAGCTTGGGACAGGGGACACAAAACATTCAGTACTTC
CASSLGQGTQNIQYF
>-|-|TRBJ2-1|TRBV11-1
TGTGCCAGCAGCTTCCTAGAGGGTGAGCAGTTCTTC
CASSFLEGEQFF
>TRBD2|few|TRBJ2-7|TRBV11-1
TGTGCCAGCAGCTCCTCGACCGGGACTAGCGCCGAGCAGTACTTC
CASSSSTGTSAEQYF
>-|-|TRBJ2-3|TRBV12-3/TRBV12-4
TGTGCCAGCAGTTACAGCATAATCTCGGGTGGAGATACGCAGTATTTT
CASSYSIISGGDTQYF
>TRBD1|few|TRBJ2-7|TRBV6-6
TGTGCCAGCAGTTACGGAGGGACAGGGTCCTACGAGCAGTACTTC
CASSYGGTGSYEQYF
>TRBD1|-|TRBJ1-1|TRBV12-3/TRBV12-4
TGTGCCAGCACCCCGACAGGGGGCGCGTCTGAAGCTTTCTTT
CASTPTGGASEAFF
>-|-|TRBJ1-4|TRBV5-1
TGCGCCAGCAGCTTCGCGGGCGCCAATGAAAAACTGTTTTTT
CASSFAGANEKLFF
>-|-|TRBJ2-5|TRBV6-2/TRBV6-3
TGTGCCAGCAGTTACTCGGGCCACCGCCAAGAGACCCAGTACTTC
CASSYSGHRQETQYF
>-|-|TRBJ1-1|TRBV18
TGTGCCAGCTCACCACGTCGGAAGAGGAACACTGAAGCTTTCTTT
CASSPRRKRNTEAFF
>TRBD2|few|TRBJ2-5|TRBV2
TGTGCCAGCAGTGTGGGGGCTAGCGGGCGTATGTCCAATGAGCAGCTCTTC
CASSVGASGRMSNEQLF